The T cell receptor (beta chain) described here comes from a study of shared clonotypes between healthy human individuals. Notes on the study in general: In general, naive subsets displayed greater estimated richness than memory subsets did. Sample collection involved blood only; tissue repertoires are likely different.

This clone was counted ten times or more. The target antigen is unknown. CDR1 is SGHVS, CDR2 FQNEAQ, per germline. J gave up 0 bases and V 5 bases, and 8 bases lay outside the gene matches. There are 16 residues in the CDR3. The assay was immunoSEQ multiplex PCR, and TCRdb's table has in-frame clones only and misses some. The sample yields around 88,000 clones, around 67% seen once. The receptor was isolated from a young man in good health. The sample taken for sequencing was memory CD8+ T cells sorted from blood. Subset described: CD45RO+ cells pooled with CCR7-negative TemRA cells. The chain links TRBV7-8 to TRBJ2-3, with 7 bases that match TRBD2. CDR3 sequence reads: CASSIHSGWSTDTQYF. The CDR3 DNA follows: TGTGCCAGCAGCATCCATAGCGGGTGGAGCACAGATACGCAGTATTTT. The full variable domain, rest sourced from reference TRBV7-8 and TRBJ2-3, is GAGVSQSPRYKVAKRGQDVALRCDPISGHVSLFWYQQALGQGPEFLTYFQNEAQLDKSGLPSDRFFAERPEGSVSTLKIQRTQQEDSAVYLCASSIHSGWSTDTQYFGPGTRLTVL.